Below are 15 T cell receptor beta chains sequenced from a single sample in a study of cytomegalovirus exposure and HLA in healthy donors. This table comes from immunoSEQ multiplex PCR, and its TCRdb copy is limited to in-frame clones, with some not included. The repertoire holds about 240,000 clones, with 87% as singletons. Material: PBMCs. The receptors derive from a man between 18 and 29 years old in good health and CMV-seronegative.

The CDR3 nucleotides read TGTGCCAGCAGCTTGGACCAGGGGACGATCTACGAGCAGTACTTC. As protein: CASSLDQGTIYEQYF. The V and J genes are TRBV5-4 and TRBJ2-7, with a tentative D call TRBD1 (6 bases). V lost 0 bases, J lost 3 bases, and 13 bases lay in between. The CDR3 extends over 15 amino acids. In germline, CDR1 is SGHNT, CDR2 YYREEE (reference sequence).

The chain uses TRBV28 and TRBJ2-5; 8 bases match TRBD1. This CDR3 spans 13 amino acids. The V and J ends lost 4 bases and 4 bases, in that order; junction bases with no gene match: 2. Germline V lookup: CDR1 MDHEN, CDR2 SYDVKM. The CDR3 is CASSSTGAETQYF. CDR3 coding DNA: TGTGCCAGCAGTTCGACAGGGGCAGAGACCCAGTACTTC.

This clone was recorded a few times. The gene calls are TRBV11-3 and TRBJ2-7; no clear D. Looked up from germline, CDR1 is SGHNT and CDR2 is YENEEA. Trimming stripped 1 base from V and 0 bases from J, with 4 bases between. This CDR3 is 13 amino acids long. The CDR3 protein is CASSLAYSYEQYF. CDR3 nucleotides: TGTGCCAGCAGCTTAGCCTACTCCTACGAGCAGTACTTC.

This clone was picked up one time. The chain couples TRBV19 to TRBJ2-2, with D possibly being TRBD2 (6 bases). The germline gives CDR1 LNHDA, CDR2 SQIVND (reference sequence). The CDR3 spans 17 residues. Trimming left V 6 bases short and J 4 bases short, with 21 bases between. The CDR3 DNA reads TGTGCCAGTAGCAGCCCCCTCTCGGGAGCTACCACCGGGGAGCTGTTTTTT. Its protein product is CASSSPLSGATTGELFF.

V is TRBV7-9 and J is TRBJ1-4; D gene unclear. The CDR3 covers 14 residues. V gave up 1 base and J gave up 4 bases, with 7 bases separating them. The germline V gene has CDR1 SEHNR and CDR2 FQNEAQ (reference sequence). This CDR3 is CASSLGSLNEKLFF. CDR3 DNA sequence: TGTGCCAGCAGCTTAGGCAGTCTTAATGAAAAACTGTTTTTT.

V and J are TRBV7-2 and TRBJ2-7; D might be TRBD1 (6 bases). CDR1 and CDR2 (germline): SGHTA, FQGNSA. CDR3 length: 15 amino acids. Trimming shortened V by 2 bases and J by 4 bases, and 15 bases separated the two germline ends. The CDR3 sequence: CASSLLGTSRYEQYF. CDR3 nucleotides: TGTGCCAGCAGCTTACTCGGGACAAGTCGATACGAGCAGTACTTC.

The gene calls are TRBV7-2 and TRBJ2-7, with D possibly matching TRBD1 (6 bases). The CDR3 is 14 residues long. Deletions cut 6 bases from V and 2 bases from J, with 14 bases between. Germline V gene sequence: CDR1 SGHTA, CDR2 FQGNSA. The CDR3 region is CASRGGYYTYEQYF. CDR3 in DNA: TGTGCCAGCAGAGGGGGATATTACACCTACGAGCAGTACTTC.

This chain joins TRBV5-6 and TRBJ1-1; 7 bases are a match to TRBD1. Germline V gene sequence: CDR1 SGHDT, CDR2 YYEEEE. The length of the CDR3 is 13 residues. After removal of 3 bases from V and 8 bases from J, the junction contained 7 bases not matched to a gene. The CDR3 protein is CASSWGEGAEAFF. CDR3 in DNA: TGTGCCAGCAGCTGGGGCGAGGGGGCGGAAGCTTTCTTT.

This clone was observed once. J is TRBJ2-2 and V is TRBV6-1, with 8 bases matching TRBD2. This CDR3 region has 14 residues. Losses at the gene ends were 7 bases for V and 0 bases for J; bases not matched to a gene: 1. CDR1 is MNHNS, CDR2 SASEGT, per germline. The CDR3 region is CASILAANTGELFF. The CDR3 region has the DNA TGTGCCAGCATACTAGCGGCGAACACCGGGGAGCTGTTTTTT.

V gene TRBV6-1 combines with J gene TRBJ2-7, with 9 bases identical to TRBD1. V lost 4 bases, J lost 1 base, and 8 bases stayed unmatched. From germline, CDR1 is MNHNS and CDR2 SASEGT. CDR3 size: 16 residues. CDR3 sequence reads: CASSALPGQGSYEQYF. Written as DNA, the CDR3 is TGTGCCAGCAGTGCACTACCGGGACAGGGATCCTACGAGCAGTACTTC.

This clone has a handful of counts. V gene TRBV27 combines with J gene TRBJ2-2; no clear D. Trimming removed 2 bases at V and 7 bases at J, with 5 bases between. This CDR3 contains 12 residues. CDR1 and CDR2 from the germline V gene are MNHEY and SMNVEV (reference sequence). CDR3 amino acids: CASSLVSGELFF. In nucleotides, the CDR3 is TGTGCCAGCAGTTTAGTCAGCGGGGAGCTGTTTTTT.

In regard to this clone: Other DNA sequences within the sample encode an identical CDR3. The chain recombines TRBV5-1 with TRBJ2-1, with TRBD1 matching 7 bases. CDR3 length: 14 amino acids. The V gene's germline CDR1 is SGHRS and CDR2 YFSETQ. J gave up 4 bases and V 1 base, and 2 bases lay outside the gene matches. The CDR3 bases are TGCGCCAGCAGCTTGTCAGGGGGATACAATGAGCAGTTCTTC. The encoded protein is CASSLSGGYNEQFF.

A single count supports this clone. The CDR3 region has the DNA TGTGCCAGCAGCAGAACAAGCTATAATTCACCCCTCCACTTT. This translates into CASSRTSYNSPLHF. The V call is TRBV11-2, the J call TRBJ1-6; D is unclear. Trimming pared 5 bases from V and 3 bases from J, leaving 8 bases between. Germline lookup yields CDR1 SGHAT and CDR2 FQNNGV. The CDR3 is 14 residues long.

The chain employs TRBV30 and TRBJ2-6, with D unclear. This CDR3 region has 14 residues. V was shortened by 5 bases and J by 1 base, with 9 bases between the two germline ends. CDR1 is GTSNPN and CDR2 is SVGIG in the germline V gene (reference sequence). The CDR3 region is CAWEVQSGANVLTF. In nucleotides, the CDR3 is TGTGCCTGGGAGGTCCAGTCTGGGGCCAACGTCCTGACTTTC.

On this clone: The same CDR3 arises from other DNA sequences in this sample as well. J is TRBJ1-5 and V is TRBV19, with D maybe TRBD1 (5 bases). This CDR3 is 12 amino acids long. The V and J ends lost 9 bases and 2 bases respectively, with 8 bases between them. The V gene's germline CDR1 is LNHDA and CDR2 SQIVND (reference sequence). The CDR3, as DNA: TGTGCCAGCAAAGGGGGCAATCAGCCCCAGCATTTT. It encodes CASKGGNQPQHF.